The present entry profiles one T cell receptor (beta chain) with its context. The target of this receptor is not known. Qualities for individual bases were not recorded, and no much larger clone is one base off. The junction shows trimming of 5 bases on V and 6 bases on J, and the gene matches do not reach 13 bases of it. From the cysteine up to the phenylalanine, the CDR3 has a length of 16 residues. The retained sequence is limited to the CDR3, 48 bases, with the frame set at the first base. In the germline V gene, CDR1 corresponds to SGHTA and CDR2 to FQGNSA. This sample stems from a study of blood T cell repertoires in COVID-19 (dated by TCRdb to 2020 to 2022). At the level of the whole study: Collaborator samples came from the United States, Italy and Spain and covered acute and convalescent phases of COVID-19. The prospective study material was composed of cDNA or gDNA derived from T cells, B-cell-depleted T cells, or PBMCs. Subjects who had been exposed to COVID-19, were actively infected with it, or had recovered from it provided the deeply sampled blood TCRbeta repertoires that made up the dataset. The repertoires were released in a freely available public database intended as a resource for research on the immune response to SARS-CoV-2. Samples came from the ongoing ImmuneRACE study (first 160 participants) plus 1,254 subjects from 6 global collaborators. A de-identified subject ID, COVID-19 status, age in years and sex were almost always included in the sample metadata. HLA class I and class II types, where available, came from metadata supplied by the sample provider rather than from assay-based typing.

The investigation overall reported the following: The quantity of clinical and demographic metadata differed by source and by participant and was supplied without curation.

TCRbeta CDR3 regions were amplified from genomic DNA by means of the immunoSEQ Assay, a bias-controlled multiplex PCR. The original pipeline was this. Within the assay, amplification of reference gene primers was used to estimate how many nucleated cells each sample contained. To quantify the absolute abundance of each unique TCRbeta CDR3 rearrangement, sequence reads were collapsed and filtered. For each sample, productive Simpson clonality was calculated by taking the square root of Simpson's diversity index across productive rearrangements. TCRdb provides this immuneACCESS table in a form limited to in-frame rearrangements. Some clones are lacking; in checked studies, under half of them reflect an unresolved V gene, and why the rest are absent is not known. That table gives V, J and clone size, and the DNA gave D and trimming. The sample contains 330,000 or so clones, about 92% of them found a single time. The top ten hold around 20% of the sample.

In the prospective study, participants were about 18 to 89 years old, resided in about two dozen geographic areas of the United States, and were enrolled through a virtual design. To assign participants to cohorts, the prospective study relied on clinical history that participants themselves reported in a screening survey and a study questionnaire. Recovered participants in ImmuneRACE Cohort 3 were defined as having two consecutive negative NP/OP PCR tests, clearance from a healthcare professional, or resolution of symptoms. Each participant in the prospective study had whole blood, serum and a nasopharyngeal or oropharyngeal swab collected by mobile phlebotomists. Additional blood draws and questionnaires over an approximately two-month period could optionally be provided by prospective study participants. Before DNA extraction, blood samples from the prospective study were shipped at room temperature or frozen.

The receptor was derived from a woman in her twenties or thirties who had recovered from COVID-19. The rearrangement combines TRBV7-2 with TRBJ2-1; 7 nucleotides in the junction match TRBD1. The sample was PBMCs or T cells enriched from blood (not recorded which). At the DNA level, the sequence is TGTGCCAGCAGCGCTAGTAAAGACAGGGCCCCCAATGAGCAGTTCTTC. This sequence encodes CASSASKDRAPNEQFF.